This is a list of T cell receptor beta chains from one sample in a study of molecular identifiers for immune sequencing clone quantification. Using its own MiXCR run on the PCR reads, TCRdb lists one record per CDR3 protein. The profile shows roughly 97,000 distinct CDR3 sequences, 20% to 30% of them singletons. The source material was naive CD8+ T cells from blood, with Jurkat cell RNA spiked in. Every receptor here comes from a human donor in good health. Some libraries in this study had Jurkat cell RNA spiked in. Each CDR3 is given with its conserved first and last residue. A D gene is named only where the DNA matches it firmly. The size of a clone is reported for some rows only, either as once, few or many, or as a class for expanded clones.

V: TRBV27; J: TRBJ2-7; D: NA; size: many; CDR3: CASSSQGGTGYYEQYF; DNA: TGTGCCAGCAGTTCCCAGGGGGGGACGGGCTACTACGAGCAGTACTTC
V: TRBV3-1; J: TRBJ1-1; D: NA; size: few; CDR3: CASSQAIGVETEAFF; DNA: TGTGCCAGCAGCCAAGCGATAGGGGTTGAGACTGAAGCTTTCTTT
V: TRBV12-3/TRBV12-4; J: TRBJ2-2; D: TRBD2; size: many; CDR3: CASSSLGSGRALVNTGELFF; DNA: TGTGCCAGCAGTTCCTTAGGTAGCGGGAGGGCCCTCGTAAACACCGGGGAGCTGTTTTTT
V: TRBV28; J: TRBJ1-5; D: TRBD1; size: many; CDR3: CASSPDRVNQPQHF; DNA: TGTGCCAGCAGCCCGGACAGGGTCAATCAGCCCCAGCATTTT
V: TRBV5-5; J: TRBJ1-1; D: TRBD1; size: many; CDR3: CASSAGQGADTEAFF; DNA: TGTGCCAGCAGCGCCGGACAGGGGGCGGACACTGAAGCTTTCTTT
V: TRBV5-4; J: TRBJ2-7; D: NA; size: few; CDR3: CASSFQGGDEQYF; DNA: TGTGCCAGCAGCTTCCAGGGGGGAGACGAGCAGTACTTC
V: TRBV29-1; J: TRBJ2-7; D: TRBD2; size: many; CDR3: CSVEVSSGREYF; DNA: TGCAGCGTTGAAGTTAGTAGCGGGAGGGAGTACTTC
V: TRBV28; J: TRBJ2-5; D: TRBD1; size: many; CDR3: CASSSGQGQETQYF; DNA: TGTGCCAGCAGTTCCGGACAGGGCCAAGAGACCCAGTACTTC
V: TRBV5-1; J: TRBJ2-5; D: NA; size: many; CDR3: CASSEGGGQETQYF; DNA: TGCGCCAGCAGCGAGGGGGGAGGGCAAGAGACCCAGTACTTC
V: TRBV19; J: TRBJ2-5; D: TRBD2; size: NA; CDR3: CASSLWTSATRETQYF; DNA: TGTGCCAGTAGTTTATGGACTAGCGCGACTCGAGAGACCCAGTACTTC
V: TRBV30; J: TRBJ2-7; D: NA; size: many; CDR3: CAWSVATLNEQYF; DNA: TGTGCCTGGAGTGTAGCTACGCTGAACGAGCAGTACTTC
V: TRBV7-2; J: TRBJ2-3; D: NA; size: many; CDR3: CASSLPSAVVGVDTQYF; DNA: TGTGCCAGCAGCTTACCCAGCGCAGTGGTTGGCGTAGATACGCAGTATTTT
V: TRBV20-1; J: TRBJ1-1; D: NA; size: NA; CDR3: CSARWKGRTGPNTGAFF; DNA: TGCAGTGCTAGGTGGAAAGGGCGGACTGGGCCGAACACTGGAGCTTTCTTT
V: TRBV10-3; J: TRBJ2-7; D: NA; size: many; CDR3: CAISAASRGYEQYF; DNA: TGTGCCATCAGTGCGGCATCCCGAGGGTACGAGCAGTACTTC
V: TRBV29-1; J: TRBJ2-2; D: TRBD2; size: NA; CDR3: CSVSGASGGAGELFF; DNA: TGCAGCGTCTCCGGGGCTAGCGGGGGGGCCGGGGAGCTGTTTTTT
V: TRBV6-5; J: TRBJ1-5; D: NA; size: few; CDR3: CASSPPGPNQPQHF; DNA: TGTGCCAGCAGTCCCCCCGGACCCAATCAGCCCCAGCATTTT
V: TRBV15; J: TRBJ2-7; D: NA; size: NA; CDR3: CATSRTGISYEQYF; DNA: TGTGCCACCAGCAGAACCGGGATCTCCTACGAGCAGTACTTC
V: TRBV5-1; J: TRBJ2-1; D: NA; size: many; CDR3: CASSLALVGRGPDNEQFF; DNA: TGCGCCAGCAGCTTGGCACTTGTTGGGCGAGGGCCCGACAATGAGCAGTTCTTC
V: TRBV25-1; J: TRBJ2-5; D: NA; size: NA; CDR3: CASSEFETRYF; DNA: TGTGCCAGCAGTGAGTTTGAGACCCGGTACTTC
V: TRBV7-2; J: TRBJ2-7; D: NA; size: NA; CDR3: CASSSRGFGIYEQYF; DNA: TGTGCCAGCAGCTCCAGGGGTTTTGGTATTTACGAGCAGTACTTC
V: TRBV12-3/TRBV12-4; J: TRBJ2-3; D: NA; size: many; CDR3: CGSGQGNTDTQYF; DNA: TGTGGATCCGGGCAGGGAAACACAGATACGCAGTATTTT
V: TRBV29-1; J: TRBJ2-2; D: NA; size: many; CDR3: CSVKGTAGELFF; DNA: TGCAGCGTTAAAGGAACGGCCGGGGAGCTGTTTTTT
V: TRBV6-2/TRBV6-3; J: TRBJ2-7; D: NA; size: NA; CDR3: CASSLRALDLPCEQYF; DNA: TGTGCCAGCAGTCTCAGAGCCCTGGATCTACCCTGCGAGCAGTACTTC
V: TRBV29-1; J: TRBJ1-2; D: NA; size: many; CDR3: CSVEEGGPYGYTF; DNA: TGCAGCGTTGAAGAGGGGGGGCCGTATGGCTACACCTTC
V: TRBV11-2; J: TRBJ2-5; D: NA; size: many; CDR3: CASSSWGPKQETQYF; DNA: TGTGCCAGCAGCTCATGGGGACCCAAGCAAGAGACCCAGTACTTC
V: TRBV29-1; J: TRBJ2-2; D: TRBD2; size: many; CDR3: CSVDGGRGAGELFF; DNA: TGCAGCGTTGACGGCGGGAGAGGTGCCGGGGAGCTGTTTTTT
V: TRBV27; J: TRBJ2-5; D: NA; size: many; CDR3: CASRPLGQETQYF; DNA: TGTGCCAGCAGACCACTAGGCCAAGAGACCCAGTACTTC
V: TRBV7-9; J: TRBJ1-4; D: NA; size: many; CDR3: CASSLVAFNEKLFF; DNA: TGTGCCAGCAGCTTAGTAGCCTTTAATGAAAAACTGTTTTTT
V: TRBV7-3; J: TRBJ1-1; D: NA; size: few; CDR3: CASQGMNTEAFF; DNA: TGTGCCAGTCAGGGGATGAACACTGAAGCTTTCTTT
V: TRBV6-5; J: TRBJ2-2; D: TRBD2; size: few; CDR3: CASSSLIEASGDTGELFF; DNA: TGTGCCAGCAGTTCCCTCATTGAGGCTAGCGGGGACACCGGGGAGCTGTTTTTT
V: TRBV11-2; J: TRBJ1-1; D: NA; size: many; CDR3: CASSLGAGLAEAFF; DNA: TGTGCCAGCAGCTTAGGGGCAGGGCTCGCTGAAGCTTTCTTT
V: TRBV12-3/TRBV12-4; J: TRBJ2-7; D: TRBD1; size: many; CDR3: CASSLQGGPDEQYF; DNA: TGTGCCAGCAGTTTACAAGGGGGCCCGGACGAGCAGTACTTC
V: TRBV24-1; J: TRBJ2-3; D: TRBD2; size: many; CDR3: CATSDLTSDTDTQYF; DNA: TGTGCCACCAGTGATTTGACTAGCGACACAGATACGCAGTATTTT
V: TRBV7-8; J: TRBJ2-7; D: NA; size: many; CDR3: CASSLVSSEQYF; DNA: TGTGCCAGCAGCTTAGTCTCTTCCGAGCAGTACTTC
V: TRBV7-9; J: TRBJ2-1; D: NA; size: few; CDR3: CASTTSYEQFF; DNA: TGTGCCAGCACAACTAGCTATGAGCAGTTCTTC
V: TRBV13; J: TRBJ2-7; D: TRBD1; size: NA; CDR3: CASSRDSHEQYF; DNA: TGTGCCAGCTCCCGGGACAGCCACGAGCAGTACTTC
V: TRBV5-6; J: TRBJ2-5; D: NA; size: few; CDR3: CASSSTEQVETQYF; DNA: TGTGCCAGCAGCTCAACGGAGCAGGTTGAGACCCAGTACTTC